This TCR beta chain emerged from a study of response to subunit inactivated influenza vaccine. This clonotype showed up many times. Its specificity is unknown. TCRdb reprocessed the RT-PCR reads via MiXCR and lists one record per CDR3 protein. The sample holds about half a million distinct CDR3 sequences; less than 30% are singletons and the top ten take under 2.5%. V dropped 6 bases and J dropped 4 bases, with 10 bases sitting between them. Germline V lookup: CDR1 MNHEY, CDR2 SVGAGI. There are 12 residues in the CDR3. The study, taken as a whole, reports: Only a handful of new T cells, the authors suggested, are recruited with each seasonal influenza vaccination.

Sequenced here: CD4+ T cells sorted from PBMCs, sampled around 5 days after vaccination. The origin of this receptor is a man aged 50 or older who received an inactivated influenza vaccine. The chain is built from TRBV6-5 and TRBJ2-7; TRBD1 might be the D (7 bases). CDR3 protein: CASRTGRYEQYF. CDR3 in DNA: TGTGCCAGCAGGACAGGGAGGTACGAGCAGTACTTC.